This T cell receptor (beta chain) was captured in a study of beta chain features in type 1 diabetes. A word on this clone: The antigen remains undetermined.

The authors reverse transcribed all of the isolated RNA, so sequencing captured expressed TCRB transcripts. Profiling relied on immunoSEQ multiplex PCR, and the TCRdb table lists in-frame clones only, not all of them. Counted here are roughly 290,000 clones, about 15% occurring once; the ten biggest clones make up roughly 0.015%. V gave up 2 bases and J gave up 4 bases, with 16 bases separating them. Germline values: CDR1 MNHEY, CDR2 SVGAGI. CDR3 length: 16 amino acids. Study-wide findings and caveats: Significant though moderate, a shortening of TCRB CDR3s appeared in all four CD4+ subsets of Type 1 diabetes patients.

This chain links TRBV6-5 with TRBJ2-3; D possibly corresponds to TRBD2 (6 bases). Sequences were obtained from naive CD4+ T cells from blood. This receptor was taken from a man in his late teens or twenties with type 1 diabetes. CDR3 protein: CASSYGDSPPADTQYF. The CDR3 DNA sequence: TGTGCCAGCAGTTACGGGGACTCCCCTCCCGCAGATACGCAGTATTTT.